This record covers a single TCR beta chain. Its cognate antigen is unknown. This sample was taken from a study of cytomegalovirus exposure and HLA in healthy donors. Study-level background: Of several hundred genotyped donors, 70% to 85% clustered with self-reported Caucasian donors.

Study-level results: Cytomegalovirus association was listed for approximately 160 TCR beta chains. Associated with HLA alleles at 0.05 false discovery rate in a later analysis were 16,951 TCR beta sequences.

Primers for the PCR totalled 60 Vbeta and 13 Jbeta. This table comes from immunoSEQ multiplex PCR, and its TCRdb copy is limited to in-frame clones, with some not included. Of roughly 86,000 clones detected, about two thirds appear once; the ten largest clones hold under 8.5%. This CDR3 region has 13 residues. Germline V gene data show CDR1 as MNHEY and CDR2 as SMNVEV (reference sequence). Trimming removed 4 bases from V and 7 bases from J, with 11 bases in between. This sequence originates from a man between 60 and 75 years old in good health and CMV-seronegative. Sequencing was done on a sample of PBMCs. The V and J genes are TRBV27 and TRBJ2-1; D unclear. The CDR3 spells CASSYPTMNEQFF. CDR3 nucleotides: TGTGCCAGCAGTTACCCTACGATGAATGAGCAGTTCTTC.